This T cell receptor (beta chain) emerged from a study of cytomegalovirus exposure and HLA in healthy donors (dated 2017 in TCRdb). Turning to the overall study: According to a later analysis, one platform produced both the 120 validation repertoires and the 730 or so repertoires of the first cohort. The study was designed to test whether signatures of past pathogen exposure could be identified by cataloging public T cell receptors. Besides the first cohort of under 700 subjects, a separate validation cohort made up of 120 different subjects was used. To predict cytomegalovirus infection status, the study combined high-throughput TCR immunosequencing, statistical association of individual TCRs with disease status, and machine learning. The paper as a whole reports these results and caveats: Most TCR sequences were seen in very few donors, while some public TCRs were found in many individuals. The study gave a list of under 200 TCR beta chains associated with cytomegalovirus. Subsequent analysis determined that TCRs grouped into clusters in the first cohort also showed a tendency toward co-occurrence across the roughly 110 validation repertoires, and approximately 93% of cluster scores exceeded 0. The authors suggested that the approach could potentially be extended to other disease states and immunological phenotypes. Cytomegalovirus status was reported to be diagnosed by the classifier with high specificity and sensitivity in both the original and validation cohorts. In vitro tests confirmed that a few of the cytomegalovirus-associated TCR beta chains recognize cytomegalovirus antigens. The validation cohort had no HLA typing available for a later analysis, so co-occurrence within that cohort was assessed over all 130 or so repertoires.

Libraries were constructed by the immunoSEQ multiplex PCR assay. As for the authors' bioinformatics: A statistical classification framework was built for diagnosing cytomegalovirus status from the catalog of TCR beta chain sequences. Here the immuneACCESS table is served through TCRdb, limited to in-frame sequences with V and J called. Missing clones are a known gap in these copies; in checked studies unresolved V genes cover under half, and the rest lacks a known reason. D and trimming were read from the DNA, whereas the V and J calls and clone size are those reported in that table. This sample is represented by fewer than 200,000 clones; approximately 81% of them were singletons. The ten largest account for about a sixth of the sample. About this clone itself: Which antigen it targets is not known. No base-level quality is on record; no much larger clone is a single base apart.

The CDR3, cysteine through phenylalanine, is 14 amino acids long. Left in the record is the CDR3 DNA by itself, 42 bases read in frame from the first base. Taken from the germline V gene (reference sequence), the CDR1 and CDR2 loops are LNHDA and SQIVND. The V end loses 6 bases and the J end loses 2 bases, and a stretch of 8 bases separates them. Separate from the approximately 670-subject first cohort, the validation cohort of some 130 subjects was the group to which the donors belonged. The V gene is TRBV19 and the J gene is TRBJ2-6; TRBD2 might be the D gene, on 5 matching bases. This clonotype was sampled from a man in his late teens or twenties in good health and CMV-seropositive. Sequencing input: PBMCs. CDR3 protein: CASSRDAGANVLTF. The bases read TGTGCCAGTAGCCGGGATGCTGGGGCCAACGTCCTGACTTTC.